A selection of T cell receptor beta chains follows, all from one sample in a study of glioma-infiltrating T cells. TCRdb reanalysed the multiplex PCR reads using MiXCR and keeps one entry per CDR3 protein. Of roughly 350,000 distinct CDR3 sequences in the sample, around 45% are singletons; the top ten hold 12%. The sample comprised glioma tissue, nonneoplastic brain tissue, or PBMCs (not recorded which). These receptor sequences come from a human donor with low-grade glioma or glioblastoma, undergoing nonglioma brain surgery, or in good health (not recorded which). CDR3s include the opening cysteine and the closing phenylalanine or tryptophan. D genes are given only for firm matches. Expanded clones get a size class; other rows say once, few or many, or leave the size out.

>-|-|TRBJ2-2|TRBV10-2
CASSEAGELFF
TGCGCCAGCAGTGAGGCCGGGGAGCTGTTTTTT
>-|TRBD2|TRBJ2-7|TRBV6-2/TRBV6-3
CASSYPAGAEQYF
TGTGCCAGCAGTTACCCGGCGGGAGCCGAGCAGTACTTC
>-|-|TRBJ2-5|TRBV29-1
CSVRQVGETQYF
TGCAGCGTTCGACAGGTTGGAGAGACCCAGTACTTC
>-|-|TRBJ1-1|TRBV10-3
CAISESTRGLNTEAFF
TGTGCCATCAGTGAGTCGACGAGAGGTCTGAACACTGAAGCTTTCTTT
>-|-|TRBJ2-3|TRBV6-2/TRBV6-3
CASTGESGSTDTQYF
TGTGCCAGCACCGGCGAGTCGGGGAGCACAGATACGCAGTATTTT
>once|-|TRBJ1-6|TRBV7-9
CASTHPGGRNSPLHF
TGTGCCAGCACCCACCCCGGAGGGAGGAATTCACCCCTCCACTTT
>-|TRBD2|TRBJ2-3|TRBV20-1
CSALYSGILGTQYF
TGCAGTGCCCTATATAGCGGGATCCTTGGGACGCAGTATTTT
>few|-|TRBJ2-5|TRBV7-2
CASSRETWETQYF
TGTGCCAGCAGCCGGGAGACGTGGGAGACCCAGTACTTC
>-|-|TRBJ2-2|TRBV7-2
CASSLVGPNTGELFF
TGTGCCAGCAGCTTAGTCGGCCCGAACACCGGGGAGCTGTTTTTT
>-|-|TRBJ2-1|TRBV27
CASSSRDTGLTSSCNEQFF
TGTGCCAGCAGTTCCCGGGACACGGGCCTAACGAGCTCCTGCAATGAGCAGTTCTTC
>many|-|TRBJ1-1|TRBV28
CASSLLVKGLNTEAFF
TGTGCCAGCAGTTTACTTGTGAAGGGTTTGAACACTGAAGCTTTCTTT
>-|-|TRBJ1-1|TRBV20-1
CSSSGQLPNTEAFF
TGCAGTTCTAGTGGACAGTTACCGAACACTGAAGCTTTCTTT
>many|-|TRBJ1-5|TRBV28
CASSSQGSNQPQHF
TGTGCCAGCAGTTCTCAGGGAAGCAATCAGCCCCAGCATTTT
>few|-|TRBJ1-5|TRBV20-1
CSARLGGSSNQPQHF
TGCAGTGCCCGATTAGGGGGGTCTAGCAATCAGCCCCAGCATTTT
>-|TRBD1|TRBJ2-7|TRBV28
CASSSPGTGSILGQYF
TGTGCCAGCAGTTCGCCGGGGACAGGGTCAATTCTTGGGCAGTACTTC
>few|TRBD1|TRBJ1-5|TRBV2
CASSVVGTGSQPQHF
TGTGCCAGCAGTGTGGTTGGGACAGGGTCTCAGCCCCAGCATTTT
>-|-|TRBJ2-1|TRBV27
CASSFALWDEQFF
TGTGCCAGCAGTTTCGCGCTTTGGGATGAGCAGTTCTTC
>-|TRBD1|TRBJ2-7|TRBV29-1
CSVAGSTGAYYEQYF
TGCAGCGTTGCCGGATCTACAGGGGCATACTACGAGCAGTACTTC
>many|TRBD2|TRBJ2-7|TRBV6-1
CASSRPPAGIDEQYF
TGTGCCAGCAGCCGACCCCCAGCGGGGATTGATGAGCAGTACTTC
>few|-|TRBJ2-6|TRBV15
CATAVSGANVLTF
TGTGCCACCGCTGTCTCTGGGGCCAACGTCCTGACTTTC
>-|TRBD1|TRBJ1-1|TRBV5-1
CASSPGTGTDTEAFF
TGCGCCAGCAGCCCAGGGACAGGGACGGACACTGAAGCTTTCTTT
>-|-|TRBJ1-6|TRBV19
CASTGRSRTNSPLHF
TGTGCCAGTACCGGAAGGTCCAGGACCAATTCACCCCTCCACTTT
>-|-|TRBJ1-1|TRBV28
CASSFFRTRDTEAFF
TGTGCCAGCAGTTTTTTTCGGACGAGGGACACTGAAGCTTTCTTT
>-|-|TRBJ1-5|TRBV7-8
CASVLGAGQPQHF
TGTGCCAGCGTATTGGGGGCAGGGCAGCCCCAGCATTTT
>many|-|TRBJ2-7|TRBV27
CASSPIGFGTYEQYF
TGTGCCAGCTCTCCCATAGGGTTTGGCACCTACGAGCAGTACTTC
>-|TRBD2|TRBJ2-1|TRBV11-2
CASSWGSGREFEQFF
TGTGCCAGCAGCTGGGGTAGCGGGAGGGAGTTTGAGCAGTTCTTC
>-|TRBD1|TRBJ2-3|TRBV6-6
CACSYSRGLLRSTDTQYF
TGTGCCTGCAGTTACTCCAGGGGGCTCCTCAGGAGTACAGATACGCAGTATTTT
>many|TRBD2|TRBJ2-7|TRBV6-1
CASNDFLAGSSYEQYF
TGTGCCAGCAACGACTTCCTAGCGGGGAGCTCCTACGAGCAGTACTTC
>many|TRBD1|TRBJ2-4|TRBV18
CASSPLRGQVQYF
TGTGCCAGCTCACCTCTTCGCGGACAGGTTCAGTACTTC
>few|-|TRBJ2-3|TRBV4-2
CASSPSTTTSTDTQYF
TGTGCCAGCAGCCCGAGCACGACTACTTCCACAGATACGCAGTATTTT
>-|-|TRBJ2-7|TRBV6-5
CASSSVRAYEQYF
TGTGCCAGCAGTTCTGTACGGGCCTACGAGCAGTACTTC
>-|-|TRBJ2-2|TRBV6-6
CASRDSRQGYTGELFF
TGTGCCAGCAGAGACTCAAGGCAGGGGTACACCGGGGAGCTGTTTTTT
>-|TRBD1|TRBJ2-1|TRBV19
CASRPGDRRGNEQFF
TGTGCCAGTAGACCTGGGGACAGGAGGGGGAATGAGCAGTTCTTC
>-|-|TRBJ1-2|TRBV12-3/TRBV12-4
CASSLSGGGNYGYTF
TGTGCCAGCAGTTTAAGCGGGGGAGGAAACTATGGCTACACCTTC
>-|-|TRBJ2-5|TRBV7-6
CASSLTTGQETQYF
TGTGCCAGCAGCTTAACGACCGGACAAGAGACCCAGTACTTC
>-|TRBD1|TRBJ1-3|TRBV4-3
CASSQDPFGQVAGNTIYF
TGCGCCAGCAGCCAAGATCCATTTGGACAGGTGGCTGGAAACACCATATATTTT
>-|-|TRBJ2-3|TRBV7-9
CASSLGVLAGGTDTQYF
TGTGCCAGCAGCTTAGGGGTCCTCGCCGGAGGCACGGATACGCAGTATTTT
>few|-|TRBJ2-2|TRBV7-6
CASSLGSPNTGELFF
TGTGCCAGCAGCTTAGGCTCCCCGAACACCGGGGAGCTGTTTTTT
>few|-|TRBJ1-2|TRBV7-9
CASSLADAYIYGYTF
TGTGCCAGCAGCTTAGCCGACGCGTACATCTATGGCTACACCTTC
>-|TRBD2|TRBJ2-1|TRBV14
CASSPGLAGINEQSF
TGTGCCAGCTCGCCGGGACTAGCGGGGATTAATGAGCAGTCCTTC
>-|TRBD1|TRBJ1-1|TRBV28
CASSPNRGPYTEAFF
TGTGCCAGCAGTCCCAACAGGGGACCCTACACTGAAGCTTTCTTT
>-|TRBD1|TRBJ1-1|TRBV7-2
CASSSDRGRPNTEAFF
TGCGCCAGCAGCTCGGACAGGGGGCGCCCGAACACTGAAGCTTTCTTT
>-|TRBD2|TRBJ2-1|TRBV4-2
CAGSQDRGTSGIYNEQFF
TGTGCCGGCAGCCAAGATAGGGGGACTAGCGGGATTTACAATGAGCAGTTCTTC
>-|-|TRBJ2-7|TRBV29-1
CSVARQGGEQYF
TGCAGCGTGGCTAGACAGGGAGGTGAGCAGTACTTC
>many|-|TRBJ2-2|TRBV7-7
CASSFSEAGELFF
TGTGCTAGCAGCTTTAGCGAGGCCGGGGAGCTGTTTTTT
>-|-|TRBJ1-2|TRBV3-1
CASSPWTPSLYGYTF
TGTGCCAGCAGCCCCTGGACGCCATCCCTCTATGGCTACACCTTC
>-|TRBD2|TRBJ2-4|TRBV5-1
CASSEGLAVAKNIQYF
TGCGCCAGCAGCGAGGGACTAGCGGTAGCCAAAAACATTCAGTACTTC
>-|-|TRBJ2-3|TRBV7-3
CASSLSYGDTQYF
TGTGCCAGCAGCTTAAGTTACGGGGATACGCAGTATTTT